The 15 T cell receptor beta chains below all came from one sample that was sequenced in a study of Ad26.COV2.S vaccination and SARS-CoV-2 variants. Sample treatment: some 20 received Ad26.COV2.S at low or high dose, single or two shots; several received placebo; per-sample allocation not given. Sampling took place 63 days after the first vaccine or placebo injection. Assay used: immunoSEQ multiplex PCR; TCRdb lists only in-frame clones, some missing. The data show 300,000 to 350,000 clones, roughly 90% seen once. The sample here was peripheral blood, taken in a trial of Ad26.COV2.S vaccine versus placebo. These receptors were obtained from a person aged 18 to 65 who received the Ad26.COV2.S COVID-19 vaccine or a placebo.

This chain links TRBV9 with TRBJ1-4, with D perhaps matching TRBD1 (5 bases). V gave up 4 bases and J gave up 2 bases, with 9 bases separating them. The CDR3 extends over 14 amino acids. Germline V gene data show CDR1 as SGDLS and CDR2 as YYNGEE. CDR3 in DNA: TGTGCCAGCAGCAAGGGGTCTACTAATGAAAAACTGTTTTTT. Translating gives CASSKGSTNEKLFF.

This clone was seen only once. The chain carries TRBV2 and TRBJ2-3, with 8 bases that match TRBD1. Trimming took 8 bases from V and 0 from J; bases not matched to a gene: 1. Germline V lookup: CDR1 SNHLY, CDR2 FYNNEI. The CDR3 loop spans 13 amino acids. The CDR3, as DNA: TGTGCCAGCTCAGGGGGCAGCACAGATACGCAGTATTTT. Amino acids: CASSGGSTDTQYF.

The chain combines TRBV4-3 with TRBJ2-6; unclear D gene. V was trimmed by 6 bases and J by 4 bases, leaving 19 bases between them. CDR1 LGHNA and CDR2 YSLEER come from the germline V gene. The CDR3 covers 17 residues. Written as DNA, the CDR3 is TGCGCCAGCAGTTCCCCGACCGCCCTGGGGGGGGCCAACGTCCTGACTTTC. Translating it yields CASSSPTALGGANVLTF.

A single count supports this clone. This chain uses TRBV7-8 with TRBJ2-7; the match to TRBD1 covers 7 bases. Germline CDR1 and CDR2: SGHVS and FQNEAQ. This CDR3 contains 14 residues. Trimming at V came to 7 bases and at J to 0 bases, leaving 6 bases not matched to a gene. The CDR3 sequence: CASIDRASSYEQYF. DNA of the CDR3: TGTGCCAGCATCGACAGGGCGAGCTCCTACGAGCAGTACTTC.

The chain is built from TRBV7-2 and TRBJ1-1; a weak D match, TRBD1 (6 bases). Germline V gene lookup returns CDR1 SGHTA and CDR2 FQGNSA. V dropped 1 base and J dropped 4 bases, with 16 bases sitting between them. The CDR3 length is 16 residues. The CDR3 protein is CASSLGGEGQGTEAFF. DNA for the CDR3: TGTGCCAGCAGCTTAGGGGGGGAGGGACAAGGCACTGAAGCTTTCTTT.

V is TRBV28 and J is TRBJ1-1; D ambiguous. CDR1 is MDHEN, CDR2 SYDVKM, per germline. The CDR3 is made up of 12 amino acids. Trimming cost V 8 bases and J 1 base, with 8 bases left between them. CDR3 DNA sequence: TGTGCCAGCGGACTCCAGAACACTGAAGCTTTCTTT. Translation gives CASGLQNTEAFF.

The V gene is TRBV28, the J gene TRBJ2-1; 7 bases are shared with TRBD2. Germline V gene data show CDR1 as MDHEN and CDR2 as SYDVKM. V gave up 4 bases and J gave up 4 bases; unmatched junction bases: 7. The CDR3 has 15 residues. CDR3 in amino acids: CASSYRAGRYNEQFF. CDR3 DNA sequence: TGTGCCAGCAGTTACAGAGCGGGGCGTTACAATGAGCAGTTCTTC.

The rearrangement uses TRBV27 and TRBJ2-2; tentatively, D is TRBD2 (6 bases). Germline-derived CDR1 and CDR2 are MNHEY and SMNVEV (reference sequence). CDR3 length: 15 amino acids. The V and J ends lost 2 bases and 4 bases respectively, with 11 bases between them. CDR3 protein: CASSLIGGSTGELFF. The CDR3 DNA follows: TGTGCCAGCAGTTTAATAGGAGGGTCCACCGGGGAGCTGTTTTTT.

V usage is TRBV29-1 and J usage is TRBJ2-7; 12 bases fit TRBD2. Germline lookup yields CDR1 SQVTM and CDR2 ANQGSEA. This CDR3 spans 18 amino acids. V shed 7 bases and J 3 bases; nucleotides not matched to a gene: 19. CDR3 coding DNA: TGCAGCGCCTGGGCCGGACACCTAGCGGGGGGGATCCACTACGAGCAGTACTTC. Its protein product is CSAWAGHLAGGIHYEQYF.

The V call is TRBV10-3, the J call TRBJ1-4; the D is unclear. Per germline, CDR1 ENHRY and CDR2 SYGVKD. Trimming took off 7 bases at V and 8 bases at J, with 17 bases between the two ends. The CDR3 length is 14 residues. The DNA of the CDR3 is TGTGCCATCACTGGGGAGGGATCCGGGGAAAAACTGTTTTTT. It is translated as CAITGEGSGEKLFF.

The chain carries TRBV19 and TRBJ1-2; 10 bases align to TRBD1. This CDR3 comprises 15 residues. J lost 4 bases, V lost 5 bases, and 7 bases had no gene match. Germline V CDR1 and CDR2: LNHDA, SQIVND (reference sequence). CDR3 sequence: CASSGTGVSSYGYTF. For the CDR3, the DNA is TGTGCCAGTAGTGGGACAGGGGTATCCTCCTATGGCTACACCTTC.

V usage is TRBV18 and J usage is TRBJ1-1; TRBD1 agrees at 9 bases. V shed 6 bases and J 7 bases; nucleotides not matched to a gene: 9. The germline V gene has CDR1 KGHSH and CDR2 LQKENI. The CDR3 runs to 14 residues. The CDR3 loop reads CASSGDRAAYEAFF. As DNA, the CDR3 is TGTGCCAGCTCCGGGGACAGGGCCGCCTATGAAGCTTTCTTT.

The genes are TRBV28 and TRBJ1-6; no firm D call. The CDR3 covers 13 residues. Trimming took 2 bases from V and 6 from J, leaving 5 bases between them. Per germline, CDR1 MDHEN and CDR2 SYDVKM. CDR3 nucleotide sequence: TGTGCCAGCAGTTTACTTACTAATTCACCCCTCCACTTT. Its protein is CASSLLTNSPLHF. The variable domain in full, with the rest retrieved from reference TRBV28 and TRBJ1-6, is DVKVTQSSRYLVKRTGEKVFLECVQDMDHENMFWYRQDPGLGLRLIYFSYDVKMKEKGDIPEGYSVSREKKERFSLILESASTNQTSMYLCASSLLTNSPLHFGNGTRLTVT.

The V and J genes are TRBV5-1 and TRBJ2-7, with 8 nucleotides matching TRBD2. This CDR3 is 13 amino acids long. Trimming cost V 3 bases and J 4 bases; bases outside gene matches: 3. Germline assignment: CDR1 SGHRS and CDR2 YFSETQ. The DNA of the CDR3 is TGCGCCAGCAGCTACAGCGGGAGATACGAGCAGTACTTC. As protein: CASSYSGRYEQYF.

This clone was seen a handful of times. The CDR3 here is CASSQGRSGTWETQYF. For the CDR3, the DNA is TGCGCCAGCAGCCAAGGTCGTAGCGGAACTTGGGAGACCCAGTACTTC. The chain joins TRBV4-3 to TRBJ2-5; weak D call: TRBD2 (6 bases). Germline CDR1 reads LGHNA; CDR2 reads YSLEER. The CDR3 consists of 16 residues. V was clipped by 1 base and J by 5 bases, with 17 bases between them.